The clone carrying this T cell receptor beta chain has only a few counts. Germline assignment: CDR1 MNHEY and CDR2 SMNVEV (reference sequence). The CDR3 totals 15 residues. The germline V and J ends were trimmed by 3 bases and 7 bases, with 16 bases remaining between them. Generated by immunoSEQ multiplex PCR, the TCRdb table keeps only in-frame clones and is missing some. This table holds some 190,000 clones, around three quarters found once. The entry originates in a study of blood T cell repertoires in COVID-19. The V gene is TRBV27, the J gene TRBJ1-5, with D possibly matching TRBD1 (5 bases). The material sequenced was PBMCs or T cells enriched from blood (not recorded which). This receptor was identified in a woman between 50 and 59 years old with acute COVID-19. The CDR3 DNA sequence: TGTGCCAGCAGTTTCACGTCCGGGGGAATCCAGCCCCAGCATTTT. Its protein product is CASSFTSGGIQPQHF.